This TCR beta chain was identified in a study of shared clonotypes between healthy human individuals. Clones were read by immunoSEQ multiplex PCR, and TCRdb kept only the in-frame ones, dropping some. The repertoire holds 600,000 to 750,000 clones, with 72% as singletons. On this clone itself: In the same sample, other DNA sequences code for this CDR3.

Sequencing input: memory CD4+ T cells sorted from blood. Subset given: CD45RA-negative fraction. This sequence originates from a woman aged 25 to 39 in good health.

The CDR3: CASSSGGGGSYEQYF. The CDR3 bases are TGTGCCAGCAGTTCTGGGGGAGGGGGGTCCTACGAGCAGTACTTC. The chain couples TRBV6-5 to TRBJ2-7; weak D call: TRBD2 (7 bases). CDR3 length: 15 amino acids. Germline CDR1 MNHEY, CDR2 SVGAGI. V lost 4 bases, J lost 1 base, and 14 bases lay in between.